This TCR beta chain is drawn from a study of T cell changes during pregnancy in multiple sclerosis (dated by TCRdb to between 2019 and 2020). Study-level background: The study looked at changes in the T cell repertoire across pregnancy in women with multiple sclerosis.

As encoded in the germline V gene, CDR1 is SGHDN while CDR2 is FVKESK. CDR3 length: 13 amino acids, cysteine to phenylalanine. CDR3 DNA is the only sequence kept; it has 39 bases, read in frame from the first base. V is reduced by 4 bases and J by 9 bases, leaving a spacing of 15 bases between them. Concerning this clone itself: Its antigen is still unknown. No quality values exist for individual bases; no much larger clone is one base distant.

Libraries came from the immunoSEQ multiplex PCR assay. The clones in this table, taken by TCRdb from immuneACCESS, are in-frame only. Not every clone is retained; where verified, under half of the shortfall comes from an unresolved V gene, and the cause of the rest is unknown. In all, the sample holds around 120,000 clones, and 91% of those were seen once. About 3.5% of the sample goes to the ten largest clones. This TCR was recovered from a female donor with multiple sclerosis, enrolled in a pregnancy study. The chain is encoded by TRBV14 joined to TRBJ1-2; the D gene remains uncertain. The source material was peripheral blood, sampled after pregnancy. The nucleotide sequence reads TGTGCCAGCAGCCTTGGTCCTATTTCTCGCTACACCTTC. This encodes CASSLGPISRYTF. The full variable domain, completed from the reference TRBV14 and TRBJ1-2 proteins outside the CDR3, reads EAGVTQFPSHSVIEKGQTVTLRCDPISGHDNLYWYRRVMGKEIKFLLHFVKESKQDESGMPNNRFLAERTGGTYSTLKVQPAELEDSGVYFCASSLGPISRYTFGSGTRLTVV.